The TCR beta chain under discussion was sequenced for a study of OX40 agonist ivuxolimab in advanced cancers. As for the study in general: Partial responses, seen in three patients, involved one hepatocellular carcinoma and two cutaneous melanomas. Study conclusions and caveats: Among the lowest peripheral clonal expansion occurred in 0.1-3.0 mg/kg partial responders.

Trimming left V 3 bases short and J 4 bases short, with 9 bases between. The CDR3 has 12 residues. CDR1 and CDR2 (germline): GTSNPN, SVGIG (reference sequence). About this clone: The antigen remains unidentified.

TCRdb's table, derived via immunoSEQ multiplex PCR, lists solely in-frame clones and lacks some. This table holds roughly 96,000 clones, 70% to 85% found once. The chain couples TRBV30 to TRBJ1-2; D unresolved. The sequencing used CD4+ or CD8+ T cells sorted from blood, collected in a trial of the OX40 agonist ivuxolimab. The TCR sequence derives from an adult with an advanced solid tumor such as melanoma, head and neck, liver or kidney cancer. Here the CDR3 DNA reads TGTGCCTGGAGCGTGGTAATCTATGGCTACACCTTC. As protein: CAWSVVIYGYTF.